The 2 T cell receptor beta chains given below trace back to one sample, sequenced in a study of CD8+ T cells in alopecia areata. As the sequencing template, cDNA was produced by extracting RNA and reverse transcribing it. Using immunoSEQ multiplex PCR, the repertoire was profiled, and TCRdb retains in-frame clones only, with some absent. This sample has 250,000 or so clones, with less than 80% found just once. The sample in question was CD4+ T cells sorted from blood, obtained at week 0. Every receptor here comes from a human donor with alopecia areata.

There are a few counts of this clone. The CDR3: CASTSPRVRAYEQYF. The CDR3 DNA reads TGTGCCAGCACCTCCCCCCGGGTTCGGGCCTACGAGCAGTACTTC. This sequence joins TRBV11-2 and TRBJ2-7; D gene uncertain. Germline V lookup: CDR1 SGHAT, CDR2 FQNNGV. Between the trimmed V and J ends, which lost 7 bases and 2 bases, there was a span of 18 bases. The CDR3 has 15 amino acids.

The table lists this clone with a count of one. V and J are TRBV30 and TRBJ1-2; D uncertain. Looked up from germline, CDR1 is GTSNPN and CDR2 is SVGIG (reference sequence). V was cut by 0 bases and J by 8 bases, with 13 bases left in between. The CDR3 totals 13 residues. The CDR3 region is CAWSVAARKGYTF. CDR3 DNA: TGTGCCTGGAGTGTTGCCGCGAGGAAAGGCTACACCTTC.